The 7 T cell receptor beta chains below all came from one sample that was sequenced in a study of graft-versus-host responses after intestinal transplantation (dated by TCRdb to 2020 to 2022). No antigen has been assigned to these receptors. Preparation of the library involved the immunoSEQ multiplex PCR assay. TCRdb holds this immuneACCESS table with in-frame rearrangements only. Some clones are missing; in checked studies, unresolved V genes explain under half, and the rest has no known cause. In all, the sample holds fewer than 95,000 clones, and around 93% of those were seen once. Of the sample, 1.5% to 2.5% is held by the ten largest clones. The intended sense of this specimen's time point label: cells obtained before transplantation from donor or recipient. The material was unstimulated CD8+ T cells sorted from spleen or lymph node cells, obtained before intestinal transplant. The receptors were gathered from a human donor who received an intestinal transplant.

This clone was picked up one time. V gene TRBV4-1 combines with J gene TRBJ1-5; D possibly corresponds to TRBD1 (6 bases). The CDR3 covers 15 residues. Trimming removed 4 bases from V and 3 bases from J, with 13 bases in between. Germline V CDR1 and CDR2: MGHRA, YSYEKL. This CDR3 reads CASSRSGQINQPQHF. CDR3 coding DNA: TGCGCCAGCAGCCGCTCAGGACAGATCAATCAGCCCCAGCATTTT.

The CDR3 is CASSLTGTSYEQYF. In DNA form, the CDR3 reads TGTGCCAGCAGCTTAACCGGGACAAGTTACGAGCAGTACTTC. The chain recombines TRBV5-6 with TRBJ2-7; tentative D call: TRBD1 (6 bases). This CDR3 has 14 amino acids. Germline CDR1 reads SGHDT; CDR2 reads YYEEEE. Trimming stripped 2 bases from V and 4 bases from J, with 13 bases between.

On this clone itself: Other DNA sequences in this specimen translate into the identical CDR3. The V call is TRBV4-3, the J call TRBJ2-7; D is unresolved. The V end lost 0 bases, the J end lost 0 bases, and 9 bases lay between the germline ends. This CDR3 has 15 amino acids. Germline CDR1 is LGHNA and CDR2 is YSLEER. CDR3 in amino acids: CASSQDLAFSYEQYF. The CDR3 coding sequence is TGCGCCAGCAGCCAAGATTTGGCCTTCTCCTACGAGCAGTACTTC.

The rearrangement links TRBV7-9 to TRBJ2-7; TRBD1 matches at 9 bases. The CDR3 loop spans 14 amino acids. CDR1 and CDR2 (germline): SEHNR, FQNEAQ (reference sequence). With 4 bases clipped from V and 5 bases from J, the junction kept 6 bases outside the gene matches. CDR3 bases: TGTGCCAGCAGCTCCGGGACAGGGCACAACGAGCAGTACTTC. It translates to CASSSGTGHNEQYF.

V usage is TRBV27 and J usage is TRBJ1-5, with a weak D call TRBD1 (5 bases). V was cut by 8 bases and J by 2 bases, with 13 bases left in between. Germline values: CDR1 MNHEY, CDR2 SMNVEV (reference sequence). CDR3 size: 14 residues. The CDR3 here is CASGPGIGNQPQHF. The CDR3 region has the DNA TGTGCCAGCGGCCCAGGGATTGGCAATCAGCCCCAGCATTTT.

As for this clone: In the same sample, other DNA sequences code for this CDR3. The V gene is TRBV27, the J gene TRBJ1-1; D is perhaps TRBD1 (5 bases). The germline V gene encodes CDR1 MNHEY and CDR2 SMNVEV (reference sequence). Trimming took off 5 bases at V and 3 bases at J, with 22 bases between the two ends. The CDR3 is made up of 17 amino acids. This CDR3 is CASSQYTGGVGDTEAFF. Here the CDR3 DNA reads TGTGCCAGCAGTCAATACACAGGCGGGGTGGGCGACACTGAAGCTTTCTTT.

J is TRBJ2-7 and V is TRBV2, with D tentatively TRBD2 (5 bases). Germline CDR1 reads SNHLY; CDR2 reads FYNNEI. The CDR3 sequence is 14 residues long. The V and J ends lost 4 bases and 2 bases respectively, with 12 bases between them. The CDR3 is CASSARLAAYEQYF. CDR3 sequence (DNA): TGTGCCAGCAGTGCTCGGCTAGCAGCCTACGAGCAGTACTTC.